These 27 T cell receptor beta chains originate from one sample sequenced in a study of shared clonotypes between healthy human individuals. Naive CD8 cells were CD45RO-negative, positively selected for CCR7, excluding terminally differentiated effector memory CD45RA+ cells. Profiling relied on immunoSEQ multiplex PCR, and the TCRdb table lists in-frame clones only, not all of them. The table records around 1.9 million clones, about 93% of them present only once. The sequenced material came from naive CD8+ T cells from PBMCs. These receptor sequences come from a man aged 18-30 years in good health. Some clones in this sample may be carry-over from other donors' samples.

The chain combines TRBV10-2 with TRBJ2-1; 11 bases align to TRBD2. The V gene end was trimmed by 1 base and the J gene end by 6 bases; junction bases not matched to a gene: 8. The germline V gene encodes CDR1 WSHSY and CDR2 SAAADI. This CDR3 contains 17 residues. CDR3: CASSEFSGRAVSNEQFF. CDR3 DNA: TGCGCCAGCAGTGAGTTTAGCGGGAGGGCCGTCTCCAATGAGCAGTTCTTC.

The chain joins TRBV6-5 to TRBJ1-1, with TRBD1 matching over 10 bases. CDR3 size: 14 residues. After removal of 5 bases from V and 6 bases from J, the junction contained 6 bases not matched to a gene. Germline V gene data show CDR1 as MNHEY and CDR2 as SVGAGI. As DNA, the CDR3 is TGTGCCAGCAGTCGCTCGGACAGGGGGGCTGAAGCTTTCTTT. Its protein product is CASSRSDRGAEAFF.

The DNA for the CDR3 is TGTGCCAGCTCACCACCGGGGGGCCGGGGCAATCAGCCCCAGCATTTT. This gives the protein CASSPPGGRGNQPQHF. The chain carries TRBV18 and TRBJ1-5; the D gene is possibly TRBD1 (6 bases). Germline CDR1 is KGHSH and CDR2 is LQKENI. V shed 0 bases and J shed 2 bases, with 11 bases lying between them. The CDR3 has 16 residues.

This rearrangement joins TRBV19 to TRBJ2-3, with TRBD2 identical over 9 bases. Per germline, CDR1 LNHDA and CDR2 SQIVND (reference sequence). J lost 2 bases, V lost 5 bases, and 5 bases had no gene match. CDR3 length: 15 amino acids. As DNA, the CDR3 is TGTGCCAGTAGTCTCCGACTAGCGGACACAGATACGCAGTATTTT. It yields the protein CASSLRLADTDTQYF.

The chain employs TRBV28 and TRBJ2-7, with 12 bases identical to TRBD2. Looked up from germline, CDR1 is MDHEN and CDR2 is SYDVKM. The CDR3 is made up of 14 amino acids. V lost 5 bases and J lost 7; bases outside the gene matches: 6. The CDR3 region has the DNA TGTGCCAGCAGTGAGACTAGCGGGAGCTTTGAGCAGTACTTC. It codes for CASSETSGSFEQYF.

The V and J genes are TRBV4-1 and TRBJ2-1; 8 bases fit TRBD2. The CDR3 consists of 16 residues. V lost 4 bases to trimming and J lost 2 bases; unmatched junction nucleotides: 7. Germline CDR1 MGHRA, CDR2 YSYEKL. The CDR3 loop reads CASSPAGDPTYNEQFF. Written as DNA, the CDR3 is TGCGCCAGCAGCCCAGCGGGAGACCCTACCTACAATGAGCAGTTCTTC.

This clone was detected once. This rearrangement joins TRBV18 to TRBJ2-7; 7 bases line up with TRBD2. The trim removed 1 base at V and 2 bases at J, leaving 8 bases unmatched. Germline assignment: CDR1 KGHSH and CDR2 LQKENI. The CDR3 contains 16 residues. In DNA form, the CDR3 reads TGTGCCAGCTCACCACTTGCGGCGGGAGAAGCCTACGAGCAGTACTTC. This gives the protein CASSPLAAGEAYEQYF.

As to this clone: Other DNA sequences from this sample encode an identical CDR3 as well. V gene TRBV19 combines with J gene TRBJ2-7, with D perhaps assigned TRBD1 or TRBD2 (5 bases each). This CDR3 region has 14 residues. Germline V gene sequence: CDR1 LNHDA, CDR2 SQIVND (reference sequence). V was cut by 4 bases and J by 0 bases, with 10 bases left in between. This CDR3 is CASSKGRSSYEQYF. The DNA for the CDR3 is TGTGCCAGTAGTAAGGGACGTAGCTCCTACGAGCAGTACTTC.

The V gene is TRBV19, the J gene TRBJ2-7; TRBD1 agrees at 8 bases. CDR3 length: 16 amino acids. Looked up from germline, CDR1 is LNHDA and CDR2 is SQIVND (reference sequence). J was trimmed by 3 bases and V by 3 bases; bases with no gene match: 10. CDR3 sequence (DNA): TGTGCCAGTAGTATTTCACCGGCAGGGGGCTACTACGAGCAGTACTTC. Residues: CASSISPAGGYYEQYF.

CDR3 nucleotides: TGTGCCAGCAGTTTACTTTGGGGTAATGGGGTCACTGAAGCTTTCTTT. Amino acids: CASSLLWGNGVTEAFF. The chain uses TRBV27 and TRBJ1-1; D is unclear. The V and J ends lost 2 bases and 4 bases respectively, with 17 bases between them. Germline lookup yields CDR1 MNHEY and CDR2 SMNVEV (reference sequence). CDR3 size: 16 residues.

The gene calls are TRBV7-9 and TRBJ2-7; TRBD1 matches at 9 bases. Trimming cost V 5 bases and J 1 base; bases outside gene matches: 6. This CDR3 spans 15 amino acids. CDR1 SEHNR and CDR2 FQNEAQ come from the germline V gene (reference sequence). CDR3 DNA: TGTGCCAGCAGCGCAAAGGACAGGGGTTCCTACGAGCAGTACTTC. Its translation: CASSAKDRGSYEQYF. Full variable domain (outside the CDR3, taken from reference TRBV7-9 and TRBJ2-7): DTGVSQNPRHKITKRGQNVTFRCDPISEHNRLYWYRQTLGQGPEFLTYFQNEAQLEKSRLLSDRFSAERPKGSFSTLEIQRTEQGDSAMYLCASSAKDRGSYEQYFGPGTRLTVT.

The rearrangement uses TRBV7-2 and TRBJ2-1; 7 nucleotides line up with TRBD2. Unmatched junction bases numbered 8, after V lost 5 bases and J lost 4 bases. The CDR3 contains 15 residues. In germline, CDR1 is SGHTA, CDR2 FQGNSA. CDR3 sequence reads: CASSVLAGPYNEQFF. As DNA, the CDR3 is TGTGCCAGCAGCGTCTTAGCGGGCCCATACAATGAGCAGTTCTTC.

This clone was observed once. In nucleotides, the CDR3 is TGTGCCAGCAGCCCAAGGGGAGGGGACAGACAATCCCACTATGGCTACACCTTC. This translates into CASSPRGGDRQSHYGYTF. The V gene is TRBV5-4, the J gene TRBJ1-2; TRBD1 agrees at 7 bases. Germline loops: CDR1 SGHNT, CDR2 YYREEE (reference sequence). The CDR3 spans 18 residues. The J segment lost 3 bases and the V segment lost 4 bases, leaving 18 bases of the junction unmatched.

This rearrangement joins TRBV28 to TRBJ1-4; D uncertain. Germline loops: CDR1 MDHEN, CDR2 SYDVKM. V gave up 1 base and J gave up 12 bases, with 6 bases separating them. The length of the CDR3 is 11 residues. The CDR3 region is CASSLFKELFF. CDR3 nucleotide sequence: TGTGCCAGCAGTTTATTCAAAGAACTGTTTTTT.

V is TRBV28 and J is TRBJ2-1, with unresolved D. The V and J ends lost 5 bases and 6 bases respectively, with 17 bases between them. The germline CDR1 and CDR2 sequences are MDHEN and SYDVKM. CDR3 length: 15 amino acids. The CDR3 spells CASSPPPQYSNEQFF. For the CDR3, the DNA is TGTGCCAGCAGTCCGCCTCCCCAATACAGCAATGAGCAGTTCTTC.

In DNA form, the CDR3 reads TGTGCCAGCAGTTCGCAATCGGGAAGGGAGTTCTACGAGCAGTACTTC. Its translation is CASSSQSGREFYEQYF. The V gene is TRBV27, the J gene TRBJ2-7; weak D call: TRBD2 (5 bases). This CDR3 region has 16 residues. In germline, CDR1 is MNHEY, CDR2 SMNVEV (reference sequence). Trimming pared 4 bases from V and 3 bases from J, leaving 19 bases between.

The V gene is TRBV29-1, the J gene TRBJ2-1; 7 positions match TRBD1. In germline, CDR1 is SQVTM, CDR2 ANQGSEA. The length of the CDR3 is 13 residues. The V and J ends lost 6 bases and 6 bases, in that order; junction bases with no gene match: 8. The CDR3 is CSVDDRVGNEQFF. In DNA form, the CDR3 reads TGCAGCGTAGACGACAGGGTGGGCAATGAGCAGTTCTTC.

The chain combines TRBV28 with TRBJ1-1; 9 nucleotides agree with TRBD1. Germline CDR1 is MDHEN and CDR2 is SYDVKM. The CDR3 runs 16 residues. After removal of 6 bases from V and 5 bases from J, the junction contained 13 bases not matched to a gene. In DNA, the CDR3 is TGTGCCAGCAGCCTCCCGGGACAGGGTAGGGAAACTGAAGCTTTCTTT. Protein sequence: CASSLPGQGRETEAFF. Full variable domain (missing parts from reference TRBV28 and TRBJ1-1): DVKVTQSSRYLVKRTGEKVFLECVQDMDHENMFWYRQDPGLGLRLIYFSYDVKMKEKGDIPEGYSVSREKKERFSLILESASTNQTSMYLCASSLPGQGRETEAFFGQGTRLTVV.

CDR3 nucleotide sequence: TGTGCCAGCAGCGTAGGATGGAGGCAAGAGACCCAGTACTTC. It is translated as CASSVGWRQETQYF. The J gene is TRBJ2-5, the V gene TRBV9; possible D gene TRBD2, 5 bases. V shed 0 bases and J shed 2 bases, with 8 bases lying between them. The CDR3 is 14 amino acids. Germline-derived CDR1 and CDR2 are SGDLS and YYNGEE.

The gene calls are TRBV4-3 and TRBJ1-2, with D hard to call. Trimming left V 0 bases short and J 1 base short, with 9 bases between. Germline CDR1 LGHNA, CDR2 YSLEER. The CDR3 has 15 residues. CDR3 in DNA: TGCGCCAGCAGCCAAGAAGTTGTCAGTAACTATGGCTACACCTTC. Translating gives CASSQEVVSNYGYTF.

This chain uses TRBV11-2 with TRBJ2-2, with no clear D. The V gene lost 5 bases and the J gene lost 1 base, with 14 bases spanning the gap. The CDR3 is made up of 16 amino acids. Germline V lookup: CDR1 SGHAT, CDR2 FQNNGV. CDR3 loop: CASSNIGPLNTGELFF. DNA of the CDR3: TGTGCCAGCAGCAATATCGGGCCCTTGAACACCGGGGAGCTGTTTTTT.

This rearrangement joins TRBV13 to TRBJ2-3; D may be TRBD2 (5 bases). This CDR3 spans 15 amino acids. Germline values: CDR1 PRHDT, CDR2 FYEKMQ (reference sequence). V shed 0 bases and J shed 6 bases, with 13 bases lying between them. This CDR3 reads CASSLGLVSGDTQYF. CDR3 sequence (DNA): TGTGCCAGCAGCTTAGGCCTCGTATCGGGGGATACGCAGTATTTT.

The gene calls are TRBV11-2 and TRBJ2-1, with 8 bases fitting TRBD2. The trim removed 6 bases at V and 2 bases at J, leaving 9 bases unmatched. The CDR3 extends over 16 amino acids. The germline CDR1 and CDR2 sequences are SGHAT and FQNNGV. The CDR3 reads CASRTAGSGTYNEQFF. The CDR3 DNA is TGTGCCAGCAGAACGGCGGGTAGCGGGACCTACAATGAGCAGTTCTTC.

J is TRBJ2-1 and V is TRBV29-1, with TRBD2 as a possible D gene (6 bases). CDR3 size: 14 residues. The germline gives CDR1 SQVTM, CDR2 ANQGSEA. V was clipped by 5 bases and J by 0 bases, with 11 bases between them. The CDR3 here is CSVQLEGSYNEQFF. In DNA, the CDR3 is TGCAGCGTTCAACTGGAGGGCTCCTACAATGAGCAGTTCTTC.

The chain is built from TRBV19 and TRBJ2-7; no firm D call. Looked up from germline, CDR1 is LNHDA and CDR2 is SQIVND (reference sequence). The CDR3 totals 15 residues. V lost 3 bases to trimming and J lost 3 bases, with 15 bases between them. Written as DNA, the CDR3 is TGTGCCAGTAGTATCCAATCCCACTACGTCTACGAGCAGTACTTC. Its protein product is CASSIQSHYVYEQYF.

The J gene is TRBJ1-3, the V gene TRBV6-5; D ambiguous. Germline V CDR1 and CDR2: MNHEY, SVGAGI. The CDR3 totals 15 residues. With 5 bases removed from V and 0 bases from J, the gap between germline ends came to 11 bases. The CDR3 is CASSPWAGSGNTIYF. The CDR3 nucleotides are TGTGCCAGCAGTCCCTGGGCGGGCTCTGGAAACACCATATATTTT.

J is TRBJ2-7 and V is TRBV27; D call uncertain. The V gene lost 5 bases and the J gene lost 0 bases, with 8 bases spanning the gap. This CDR3 is 13 amino acids long. From germline, CDR1 is MNHEY and CDR2 SMNVEV (reference sequence). Written as DNA, the CDR3 is TGTGCCAGCAGTCCCCTCCTCTCCTACGAGCAGTACTTC. This gives the protein CASSPLLSYEQYF.